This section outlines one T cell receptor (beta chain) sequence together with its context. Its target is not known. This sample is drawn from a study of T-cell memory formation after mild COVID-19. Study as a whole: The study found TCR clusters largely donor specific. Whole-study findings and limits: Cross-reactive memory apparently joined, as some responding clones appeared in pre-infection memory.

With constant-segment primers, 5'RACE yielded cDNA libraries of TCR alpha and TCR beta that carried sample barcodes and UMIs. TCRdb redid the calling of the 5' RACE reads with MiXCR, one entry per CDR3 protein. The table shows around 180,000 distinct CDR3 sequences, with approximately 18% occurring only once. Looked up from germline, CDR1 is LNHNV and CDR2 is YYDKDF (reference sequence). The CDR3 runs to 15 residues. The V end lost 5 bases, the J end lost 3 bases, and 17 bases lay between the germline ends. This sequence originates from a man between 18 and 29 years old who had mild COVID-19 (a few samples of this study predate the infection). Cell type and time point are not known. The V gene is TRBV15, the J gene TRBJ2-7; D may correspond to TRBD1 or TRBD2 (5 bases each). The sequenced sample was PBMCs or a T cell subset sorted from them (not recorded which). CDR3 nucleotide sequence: TGTGCCACCAGCGGCGTTGGGACGGAACTCTACGAGCAGTACTTC. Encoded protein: CATSGVGTELYEQYF.